This TCR beta chain stems from a study of blood T cell repertoires in COVID-19. Study-wide context: Acute-phase and convalescent COVID-19 samples originated in the United States, Italy and Spain. PBMCs, B-cell-depleted T cells, or T cells provided the cDNA or gDNA that made up the material.

Study processing details: By means of reference gene primer amplification, nucleated cell counts were estimated. Clones were read by immunoSEQ multiplex PCR, and TCRdb kept only the in-frame ones, dropping some. That table gives V, J and clone size, and the DNA gave D and trimming. The profile shows approximately 140,000 clones, approximately 80% of them singletons. Looked up from germline, CDR1 is LNHDA and CDR2 is SQIVND (reference sequence). The CDR3 is 15 amino acids. V was pared by 5 bases and J by 2 bases, with 6 bases of the junction left unmatched. This chain uses TRBV19 with TRBJ1-5, with 7 bases that match TRBD1. The sequence derives from a human donor in a cohort sampled during active COVID-19. The sequenced sample consisted of peripheral blood. CDR3 protein: CASSLRQGGNQPQHF. The CDR3 DNA reads as TGTGCCAGTAGTCTACGACAGGGTGGCAATCAGCCCCAGCATTTT.